The rows below give T cell receptor beta chains drawn from one sample of a study of T cell changes during pregnancy in multiple sclerosis. Some clones are missing from TCRdb's copy, which holds only in-frame ones; the method was immunoSEQ multiplex PCR. This repertoire shows about 40,000 clones, about 90% found once; its top ten account for about 4.7%. The sequencing here drew on peripheral blood, taken in the second trimester of pregnancy. Receptors were obtained from a female donor in good health, enrolled as a control in a pregnancy study. The CDR3 runs from the conserved cysteine through the conserved F or W. Fields, in order: clone size, V gene, J gene, D gene, CDR3 length, CDR3 protein, CDR3 DNA. A D gene is named only where the DNA matches it firmly. The size field is filled for only some rows; it gives once, few, many or a size class.

NA	TRBV20-1	TRBJ1-2	NA	11	CSDSNDYGYTF	TGCAGTGACTCGAATGACTATGGCTACACCTTC
NA	TRBV30	TRBJ2-3	NA	16	CAWSWGGGALTDTQYF	TGTGCCTGGAGTTGGGGCGGGGGCGCTTTGACAGATACGCAGTATTTT
NA	TRBV15	TRBJ1-3	NA	16	CATSRDGVDRGNTIYF	TGTGCCACCAGCAGAGATGGGGTCGACAGGGGAAACACCATATATTTT
NA	TRBV19	TRBJ1-5	NA	12	CASTGYNQPQHF	TGTGCCAGTACAGGGTACAATCAGCCCCAGCATTTT
NA	TRBV6-1	TRBJ2-5	TRBD2	15	CASSIWTSGKETQYF	TGTGCCAGCAGTATATGGACTAGCGGGAAAGAGACCCAGTACTTC
NA	TRBV19	TRBJ1-5	NA	15	CASTETGGGNQPQHF	TGTGCCAGTACCGAAACAGGAGGGGGCAATCAGCCCCAGCATTTT
NA	TRBV4-3	TRBJ1-1	NA	17	CASSQERGGEWNTEAFF	TGCGCCAGCAGCCAAGAACGGGGCGGGGAGTGGAACACTGAAGCTTTCTTT
NA	TRBV5-8	TRBJ1-4	NA	14	CASSPPGPNEKLFF	TGTGCCAGCAGCCCCCCTGGGCCTAATGAAAAACTGTTTTTT
NA	TRBV9	TRBJ1-3	NA	15	CASSSEVKSGNTIYF	TGTGCCAGCAGCTCAGAGGTGAAATCTGGAAACACCATATATTTT
NA	TRBV19	TRBJ2-3	NA	13	CASNSGFADTQYF	TGTGCCAGTAATTCCGGGTTTGCAGATACGCAGTATTTT
NA	TRBV13	TRBJ1-5	TRBD1	15	CASSLGQGAGGPQHF	TGTGCCAGCAGCTTAGGACAGGGGGCAGGAGGGCCCCAGCATTTT
NA	TRBV2	TRBJ1-5	TRBD1	15	CASSPGQGGPQPQHF	TGTGCCAGCAGTCCAGGACAGGGTGGACCTCAGCCCCAGCATTTT
NA	TRBV6-1	TRBJ1-2	NA	14	CASSEDSRGYGYTF	TGTGCCAGCAGTGAGGACAGCAGGGGCTATGGCTACACCTTC
NA	TRBV7-2	TRBJ2-3	TRBD2	16	CASSTYSGFSTDTQYF	TGTGCCAGCAGCACCTATAGCGGGTTTAGCACAGATACGCAGTATTTT
NA	TRBV9	TRBJ2-7	NA	13	CASSHREGSEQYF	TGTGCCAGCAGCCACCGAGAGGGCTCCGAGCAGTACTTC
NA	TRBV7-2	TRBJ2-7	NA	14	CASSLGGSAYEQYF	TGTGCCAGCAGCTTAGGCGGTAGCGCCTACGAGCAGTACTTC
NA	TRBV7-8	TRBJ1-2	NA	13	CASSLQGIYGYTF	TGTGCCAGCAGCTTACAGGGGATCTATGGCTACACCTTC
NA	TRBV30	TRBJ2-7	TRBD1	14	CAWSPGQASYEQYF	TGTGCCTGGAGCCCGGGACAGGCCTCCTACGAGCAGTACTTC
NA	TRBV6-5	TRBJ2-5	TRBD2	15	CASSYLLAGEETQYF	TGTGCCAGCAGCTACCTATTAGCGGGAGAAGAGACCCAGTACTTC
NA	TRBV18	TRBJ1-1	TRBD1	16	CASSPSPDRANTEAFF	TGTGCCAGCTCACCAAGTCCGGACAGGGCGAACACTGAAGCTTTCTTT
NA	TRBV6-1	TRBJ2-7	NA	14	CASSEGSSSYEQYF	TGTGCCAGCAGTGAAGGGAGCAGCTCCTACGAGCAGTACTTC
NA	TRBV9	TRBJ2-1	TRBD2	16	CASSVTASGGRNEQFF	TGTGCCAGCAGCGTAACGGCTAGCGGGGGGCGCAATGAGCAGTTCTTC
NA	TRBV10-2	TRBJ2-5	NA	11	CASLMRETQYF	TGCGCCAGCCTCATGAGGGAGACCCAGTACTTC
NA	TRBV6-5	TRBJ2-1	TRBD2	15	CASSSSGNPYNEQFF	TGTGCCAGCAGTTCTAGCGGAAACCCATACAATGAGCAGTTCTTC
NA	TRBV5-6	TRBJ2-7	NA	13	CASTKIGSYEQYF	TGTGCCAGCACCAAGATCGGGTCCTACGAGCAGTACTTC
NA	TRBV19	TRBJ2-6	NA	15	CASSSSGVGANVLTF	TGTGCCAGTAGTTCTTCAGGGGTCGGGGCCAACGTCCTGACTTTC
NA	TRBV5-1	TRBJ1-2	TRBD1	15	CASSPTGGKDYGYTF	TGCGCCAGCAGCCCAACAGGGGGCAAGGACTATGGCTACACCTTC
NA	TRBV7-8	TRBJ2-5	TRBD1	13	CASSPTGGETQYF	TGTGCCAGCAGCCCCACAGGGGGGGAGACCCAGTACTTC
NA	TRBV19	TRBJ1-1	NA	13	CASRQEWGHEAFF	TGTGCCAGTAGGCAAGAGTGGGGCCATGAAGCTTTCTTT
NA	TRBV5-1	TRBJ2-7	TRBD1	17	CASSLAPRTGVMYEQYF	TGCGCCAGCAGCTTGGCCCCTAGGACAGGGGTTATGTACGAGCAGTACTTC
NA	TRBV4-2	TRBJ1-2	NA	15	CASSQEELLDYGYTF	TGTGCCAGCAGCCAAGAAGAGCTTTTGGACTATGGCTACACCTTC
NA	TRBV5-1	TRBJ1-4	NA	14	CASSLSGGNEKLFF	TGCGCCAGCAGCTTGTCGGGGGGCAATGAAAAACTGTTTTTT
NA	TRBV7-2	TRBJ2-2	TRBD2	16	CASSPQGLANTGELFF	TGTGCCAGCAGCCCACAGGGACTAGCGAACACCGGGGAGCTGTTTTTT
NA	TRBV5-1	TRBJ1-1	NA	13	CASSLVMNTEAFF	TGCGCCAGCAGCTTGGTTATGAACACTGAAGCTTTCTTT
NA	TRBV10-2	TRBJ2-7	TRBD1	14	CASSERTGPYEQYF	TGCGCCAGCAGTGAGAGGACAGGGCCCTACGAGCAGTACTTC
NA	TRBV2	TRBJ1-5	NA	15	CASTQEAGQGQPQHF	TGTGCCAGCACCCAAGAGGCAGGGCAGGGTCAGCCCCAGCATTTT
few	TRBV12-5	TRBJ2-7	NA	17	CASGLVQLAGRFYEQYF	TGTGCTAGTGGTTTGGTACAATTGGCAGGGCGCTTTTACGAGCAGTACTTC
NA	TRBV19	TRBJ1-5	TRBD1	17	CASSIGGQGPAYQPQHF	TGTGCCAGTAGTATTGGGGGACAGGGGCCTGCGTATCAGCCCCAGCATTTT
NA	TRBV18	TRBJ1-4	TRBD1	14	CASSRQGGNEKLFF	TGTGCCAGCTCACGACAGGGGGGTAATGAAAAACTGTTTTTT
NA	TRBV9	TRBJ2-1	TRBD1	16	CASSLVDRETYNEQFF	TGTGCCAGCAGCCTAGTCGACAGGGAAACCTACAATGAGCAGTTCTTC
NA	TRBV6-1	TRBJ2-5	NA	15	CASSEARQPLETQYF	TGTGCCAGCAGTGAAGCGCGACAGCCCCTGGAGACCCAGTACTTC
NA	TRBV11-3	TRBJ2-1	NA	13	CASSLGIDNEQFF	TGTGCCAGCAGCTTAGGTATAGACAATGAGCAGTTCTTC
NA	TRBV7-9	TRBJ2-7	TRBD1	16	CASSLRGLGAEYEQYF	TGTGCCAGTTCGCTCAGGGGGCTGGGGGCGGAGTACGAGCAGTACTTC